The 20 T cell receptor beta chains in this list originate from one sample, sequenced in a study of blood T cell repertoires in COVID-19. Measured with immunoSEQ multiplex PCR; TCRdb has only the in-frame clones, and not every one. The sample carries under 300,000 clones, 75% to 90% recorded once. Source material: PBMCs or T cells enriched from blood (not recorded which). These receptors originate from a woman aged 25 to 39 with acute COVID-19.

This clone was detected ten times or more. J is TRBJ2-1 and V is TRBV27, with 13 bases fitting TRBD2. The CDR3 is 16 residues long. The V and J ends lost 1 base and 8 bases, in that order; junction bases with no gene match: 5. Per the germline V gene, CDR1 is MNHEY and CDR2 is SMNVEV (reference sequence). CDR3 sequence reads: CASSLYWTSGSDEQFF. The CDR3 bases are TGTGCCAGCAGTTTATATTGGACTAGCGGGAGCGATGAGCAGTTCTTC.

The chain links TRBV7-9 to TRBJ2-7; 14 positions agree with TRBD2. CDR1 is SEHNR, CDR2 FQNEAQ, per germline (reference sequence). The J segment lost 4 bases and the V segment lost 4 bases, leaving 3 bases of the junction unmatched. This CDR3 comprises 15 residues. CDR3 loop: CASSSRTSGRYEQYF. In DNA, the CDR3 is TGTGCCAGCAGCTCTAGGACTAGCGGGAGGTACGAGCAGTACTTC.

The CDR3 sequence: CASSISSTSANEQFF. The DNA for the CDR3 is TGTGCCAGTAGTATATCTTCCACAAGCGCTAATGAGCAGTTCTTC. This chain links TRBV19 with TRBJ2-1; D is unresolved. Germline V gene data show CDR1 as LNHDA and CDR2 as SQIVND (reference sequence). V was clipped by 2 bases and J by 7 bases, with 15 bases between them. This CDR3 contains 15 residues.

The CDR3 loop reads CAGRQAGKLFF. The CDR3 bases are TGTGCCGGAAGACAGGCCGGAAAACTGTTTTTT. This chain connects TRBV2 to TRBJ1-4; a possible D gene is TRBD1 (6 bases). The CDR3 contains 11 residues. CDR1 is SNHLY and CDR2 is FYNNEI in the germline V gene. V was shortened by 11 bases and J by 10 bases, with 14 bases between the two germline ends.

The J gene is TRBJ1-1, the V gene TRBV19; TRBD1 might be the D (5 bases). The V end was cut by 7 bases, the J end by 3 bases, with 15 bases between. The germline V gene encodes CDR1 LNHDA and CDR2 SQIVND (reference sequence). CDR3 length: 14 amino acids. As DNA, the CDR3 is TGTGCCAGTACTTTGCGGGGACTAGACACTGAAGCTTTCTTT. Amino acid sequence: CASTLRGLDTEAFF.

The chain employs TRBV5-1 and TRBJ2-7, with 9 nucleotides matching TRBD1. Unmatched junction bases numbered 7, after V lost 5 bases and J lost 4 bases. Germline lookup yields CDR1 SGHRS and CDR2 YFSETQ. The CDR3 runs to 14 residues. CDR3 nucleotides: TGCGCCAGCAGTTCGACAGGGGGGAATTACGAGCAGTACTTC. As protein: CASSSTGGNYEQYF.

The J gene is TRBJ2-2, the V gene TRBV19; no reliable D call. Germline assignment: CDR1 LNHDA and CDR2 SQIVND (reference sequence). V lost 6 bases and J 4 bases, leaving 24 bases between the germline ends. The CDR3 runs 18 residues. In DNA, the CDR3 is TGTGCCAGTAGCATATCGGCCAACACCTACCGGGTCACCGGGGAGCTGTTTTTT. Translation: CASSISANTYRVTGELFF. The entire variable domain, with the rest obtained from reference TRBV19 and TRBJ2-2, is as follows: DGGITQSPKYLFRKEGQNVTLSCEQNLNHDAMYWYRQDPGQGLRLIYYSQIVNDFQKGDIAEGYSVSREKKESFPLTVTSAQKNPTAFYLCASSISANTYRVTGELFFGEGSRLTVL.

CDR3 protein: CASSFGGVGRYEQYF. The CDR3 coding sequence is TGTGCCAGCAGTTTTGGGGGCGTGGGGCGCTACGAGCAGTACTTC. This chain connects TRBV28 to TRBJ2-7, with D perhaps matching TRBD1 (6 bases). This CDR3 is built from 15 residues. Between the trimmed V and J ends, which lost 3 bases and 3 bases, there was a span of 15 bases. The germline gives CDR1 MDHEN, CDR2 SYDVKM.

The rearrangement links TRBV28 to TRBJ1-1; TRBD1 agrees at 7 bases. V was pared by 4 bases and J by 8 bases, with 10 bases of the junction left unmatched. Germline-derived CDR1 and CDR2 are MDHEN and SYDVKM. The CDR3 loop spans 14 amino acids. In DNA, the CDR3 is TGTGCCAGCAGTTCAGGAGGGGCGACAGGGGAAGCTTTCTTT. Amino acid sequence: CASSSGGATGEAFF.

In its sample, this clone was seen once. CDR3 DNA: TGTGCCAGCAGCGGAGGGGACAGCCGCGGAGAGACCCAGTACTTC. It codes for CASSGGDSRGETQYF. The V and J genes are TRBV7-8 and TRBJ2-5; D might be TRBD1 (7 bases). Germline loops: CDR1 SGHVS, CDR2 FQNEAQ. The germline V and J ends were trimmed by 5 bases and 4 bases, with 17 bases remaining between them. The CDR3 runs 15 residues. Based on the CDR3 plus reference TRBV7-8 and TRBJ2-5, the full variable domain is GAGVSQSPRYKVAKRGQDVALRCDPISGHVSLFWYQQALGQGPEFLTYFQNEAQLDKSGLPSDRFFAERPEGSVSTLKIQRTQQEDSAVYLCASSGGDSRGETQYFGPGTRLLVL.

The rearrangement joins TRBV14 to TRBJ2-3; weak D call: TRBD2 (5 bases). Trimming cost V 8 bases and J 1 base, with 16 bases left between them. The CDR3 length is 15 residues. CDR1 is SGHDN, CDR2 FVKESK, per germline. The CDR3: CASHSGLLGTDTQYF. In DNA form, the CDR3 reads TGTGCCAGCCACAGCGGACTTCTCGGCACAGATACGCAGTATTTT.

Note on this clone: This could be a read error, since a much larger clone is one nucleotide away. The CDR3 reads CASSLTGVGQYF. CDR3 nucleotide sequence: TGTGCCAGCAGTTTGACAGGGGTTGGGCAGTACTTC. The chain recombines TRBV28 with TRBJ2-7, with TRBD1 identical over 8 bases. J gave up 9 bases and V 3 bases, and 4 bases lay outside the gene matches. The CDR3 is 12 amino acids. Per germline, CDR1 MDHEN and CDR2 SYDVKM. Together with reference TRBV28 and TRBJ2-7, the CDR3 gives the full variable domain: DVKVTQSSRYLVKRTGEKVFLECVQDMDHENMFWYRQDPGLGLRLIYFSYDVKMKEKGDIPEGYSVSREKKERFSLILESASTNQTSMYLCASSLTGVGQYFGPGTRLTVT.

This chain links TRBV6-6 with TRBJ1-1, with TRBD1 as a possible D gene (5 bases). This CDR3 has 11 residues. Trimming took 7 bases from V and 7 from J, leaving 10 bases between them. Germline CDR1 reads MNHNY; CDR2 reads SVGAGI (reference sequence). The CDR3 loop reads CASIRGGEAFF. The CDR3 region has the DNA TGTGCCAGCATCCGCGGGGGTGAAGCTTTCTTT.

The chain combines TRBV29-1 with TRBJ2-3; D not resolved. Trimming left V 6 bases short and J 0 bases short, with 19 bases between. Germline CDR1 is SQVTM and CDR2 is ANQGSEA. The CDR3 length is 16 residues. The CDR3 spells CSVHSLGPQSTDTQYF. CDR3 nucleotides: TGCAGCGTCCACTCCCTTGGGCCTCAGAGCACAGATACGCAGTATTTT.

J is TRBJ1-4 and V is TRBV28; tentatively, D is TRBD1 (5 bases). This CDR3 spans 13 amino acids. Trimming stripped 4 bases from V and 5 bases from J, with 8 bases between. Germline CDR1 reads MDHEN; CDR2 reads SYDVKM. CDR3 in amino acids: CASSSRQNEKLFF. Written as DNA, the CDR3 is TGTGCCAGCAGTTCCCGACAGAATGAAAAACTGTTTTTT.

The chain couples TRBV9 to TRBJ1-2; D call uncertain. CDR3 length: 15 residues. V was cut by 0 bases and J by 7 bases, with 16 bases left in between. The germline V gene has CDR1 SGDLS and CDR2 YYNGEE. This CDR3 is CASSVDTQRSSGYTF. The CDR3 DNA is TGTGCCAGCAGCGTAGATACCCAGAGGTCCTCTGGCTACACCTTC.

The genes are TRBV10-1 and TRBJ1-2; 10 nucleotides line up with TRBD1. CDR1 and CDR2 (germline): WNHNN, SYGVQD (reference sequence). This CDR3 is built from 15 residues. J was trimmed by 6 bases and V by 4 bases; bases with no gene match: 8. This CDR3 is CASSAGQGVRDGYTF. The CDR3 region has the DNA TGCGCCAGCAGTGCCGGACAGGGGGTTCGGGATGGCTACACCTTC.

The genes are TRBV3-1 (or the pseudogene TRBV3-2) and TRBJ2-3, with a possible D match to TRBD1 (5 bases). This CDR3 region has 18 residues. The V gene lost 5 bases and the J gene lost 2 bases, with 23 bases spanning the gap. Germline CDR1 is LGHDT and CDR2 is YNNKEL (reference sequence). CDR3 DNA: TGTGCCAGCAGCTCCGGTGGGGCAGGGCACAGAACCACAGATACGCAGTATTTT. Translated: CASSSGGAGHRTTDTQYF.

This clone was seen a handful of times. The chain employs TRBV28 and TRBJ1-1, with 12 bases matching TRBD1. The CDR3 totals 15 residues. J was trimmed by 10 bases and V by 6 bases; bases with no gene match: 12. CDR1 is MDHEN and CDR2 is SYDVKM in the germline V gene. In nucleotides, the CDR3 is TGTGCCAGCAGCCTTATGGGGGACAGGGGGCGAGGAGCTTTCTTT. As protein: CASSLMGDRGRGAFF.

The rearrangement joins TRBV24-1 to TRBJ1-1; D possibly corresponds to TRBD1 (6 bases). The CDR3 has 13 residues. V was pared by 7 bases and J by 4 bases, with 12 bases between. CDR1 and CDR2 from the germline V gene are KGHDR and SFDVKD. CDR3 amino acids: CATSPGEGTEAFF. The DNA for the CDR3 is TGTGCCACCAGCCCAGGGGAGGGCACTGAAGCTTTCTTT.